One sample yielded the 26 T cell receptor beta chains listed below, sequenced in a study of shared clonotypes between healthy human individuals (dated by TCRdb to between 2020 and 2021). The library was made by the immunoSEQ multiplex PCR assay. TCRdb mirrors the immuneACCESS table, restricted to in-frame sequences. Some clones are absent from its copies; in checked studies, under half trace to an unresolved V gene, and the reason for the others is unknown. The sample table contains millions of clones; only one count was recorded for 85% to 95% of them. The top ten constitute about 0.39% of the sample. Material: naive CD4+ T cells from PBMCs. This specimen's cell subset or site label, per the study, means: CD45RA+ positively selected. The source is a man in his late teens or twenties in good health. Some clones in this sample may be carry-over from other donors' samples.

The V call is TRBV11-2, the J call TRBJ2-4; D is perhaps TRBD2 (5 bases). This CDR3 is built from 18 residues. Germline CDR1 is SGHAT and CDR2 is FQNNGV. The V gene lost 2 bases and the J gene lost 6 bases, with 23 bases spanning the gap. The CDR3: CASSLFWGTDGDGNIQYF. CDR3 nucleotides: TGTGCCAGCAGCTTATTTTGGGGTACGGACGGGGATGGAAACATTCAGTACTTC.

This clone has a handful of counts. This sample also contains other DNA sequences that code for the same CDR3. The CDR3 spells CASSFQGASTEAFF. DNA of the CDR3: TGCGCCAGCAGCTTCCAGGGGGCGAGCACTGAAGCTTTCTTT. The V gene is TRBV5-1, the J gene TRBJ1-1; 8 bases are a match to TRBD1. This CDR3 comprises 14 residues. V trimming: 2 bases; J trimming: 4 bases; junction bases outside the gene matches: 4. The germline CDR1 and CDR2 sequences are SGHRS and YFSETQ.

The V gene is TRBV6-1, the J gene TRBJ2-4, with D perhaps matching TRBD1 (6 bases). The germline V and J ends were trimmed by 3 bases and 8 bases, with 14 bases remaining between them. This CDR3 contains 14 residues. CDR1 is MNHNS, CDR2 SASEGT, per germline. The CDR3 sequence is CASSDVGGWDIQYF. The CDR3 coding sequence is TGTGCCAGCAGTGATGTAGGGGGATGGGACATTCAGTACTTC.

Comments on this clone: Other DNA sequences of this sample code for an identical CDR3. The chain is built from TRBV2 and TRBJ2-2; unclear D gene. CDR3 length equals 14 residues. Germline V CDR1 and CDR2: SNHLY, FYNNEI. Deletions cut 2 bases from V and 3 bases from J, with 7 bases between. This chain's CDR3 is CASSEIRDTGELFF. As DNA, the CDR3 is TGTGCCAGCAGTGAAATCCGAGACACCGGGGAGCTGTTTTTT.

V is TRBV28 and J is TRBJ1-5; possibly TRBD1 for D (5 bases). V was shortened by 8 bases and J by 3 bases, with 8 bases between the two germline ends. The CDR3 is 12 residues long. Germline V gene lookup returns CDR1 MDHEN and CDR2 SYDVKM. The CDR3 nucleotides are TGTGCCAGCTCAGGGCCCAATCAGCCCCAGCATTTT. It is translated as CASSGPNQPQHF.

The chain employs TRBV11-2 and TRBJ1-2; no definite D call. Germline CDR1 is SGHAT and CDR2 is FQNNGV. The CDR3 length is 15 residues. The V end lost 4 bases, the J end lost 8 bases, and 20 bases lay between the germline ends. CDR3 in amino acids: CASSSLKGFSWGYTF. The CDR3 bases are TGTGCCAGCAGCTCTCTCAAAGGGTTCTCTTGGGGCTACACCTTC.

The rearrangement joins TRBV5-1 to TRBJ2-5; 9 nucleotides agree with TRBD1. The CDR3 sequence is 14 residues long. V shed 7 bases and J 2 bases; nucleotides not matched to a gene: 6. CDR1 and CDR2 (germline): SGHRS, YFSETQ. CDR3 amino acids: CASGQGTSQETQYF. In nucleotides, the CDR3 is TGCGCCAGCGGACAGGGGACCTCACAAGAGACCCAGTACTTC.

The chain couples TRBV29-1 to TRBJ2-2; 8 bases match TRBD1. CDR1 and CDR2 (germline): SQVTM, ANQGSEA. The CDR3 length is 15 residues. V was pared by 2 bases and J by 3 bases, with 5 bases of the junction left unmatched. Written as DNA, the CDR3 is TGCAGCGTTGAACCGACAGGGGAGGACACCGGGGAGCTGTTTTTT. Amino acid sequence: CSVEPTGEDTGELFF.

Points on this clone: The sample contains more than one DNA sequence encoding this CDR3. The J gene is TRBJ2-1, the V gene TRBV11-3; D is perhaps TRBD1 or TRBD2 (5 bases each). The CDR3 totals 15 residues. Trimming took 1 base from V and 1 from J, leaving 8 bases between them. Germline V gene lookup returns CDR1 SGHNT and CDR2 YENEEA. DNA for the CDR3: TGTGCCAGCAGCTTAGGAGGGGTGTCCTACAATGAGCAGTTCTTC. Translation gives CASSLGGVSYNEQFF.

This clone turned up a few times. The chain carries TRBV9 and TRBJ1-1; a possible D gene is TRBD1 (5 bases). Trimming took 3 bases from V and 3 from J, leaving 9 bases between them. The CDR3 is 13 amino acids. The germline CDR1 and CDR2 sequences are SGDLS and YYNGEE. The CDR3 here is CASSADTDTEAFF. For the CDR3, the DNA is TGTGCCAGCAGCGCGGACACCGACACTGAAGCTTTCTTT.

Concerning this clone: This specimen includes other DNA sequences encoding the same CDR3. The V and J genes are TRBV5-1 and TRBJ2-5; the D gene is possibly TRBD2 (6 bases). Between the trimmed V and J ends, which lost 1 base and 1 base, there was a span of 8 bases. CDR1 and CDR2 (germline): SGHRS, YFSETQ. The CDR3 sequence is 14 residues long. This CDR3 is CASSLSGGQETQYF. The CDR3 DNA is TGCGCCAGCAGCTTGTCCGGGGGCCAAGAGACCCAGTACTTC.

CDR3 DNA sequence: TGTGCCAGCAGTGACCCTGACAGGAACACTGAAGCTTTCTTT. This encodes CASSDPDRNTEAFF. The V and J genes are TRBV25-1 and TRBJ1-1; D possibly corresponds to TRBD1 (5 bases). Trimming stripped 3 bases from V and 1 base from J, with 9 bases between. Germline CDR1 reads MGHDK; CDR2 reads SYGVNS. This CDR3 comprises 14 residues.

The rearrangement uses TRBV15 and TRBJ2-7, with D tentatively TRBD1 or TRBD2 (6 bases each). V was shortened by 5 bases and J by 6 bases, with 14 bases between the two germline ends. Looked up from germline, CDR1 is LNHNV and CDR2 is YYDKDF (reference sequence). The CDR3 length is 13 residues. CDR3 amino acids: CATSGIQGLEQYF. As DNA, the CDR3 is TGTGCCACCAGCGGGATACAGGGACTCGAGCAGTACTTC.

This chain links TRBV29-1 with TRBJ2-5, with 8 positions matching TRBD1. V was clipped by 7 bases and J by 5 bases; unmatched bases: 9. The germline CDR1 and CDR2 sequences are SQVTM and ANQGSEA. The CDR3 runs 13 residues. This CDR3 is CSGWRTGLETQYF. CDR3 sequence (DNA): TGCAGCGGATGGAGGACAGGGCTGGAGACCCAGTACTTC.

A note on this clone: Other DNA sequences in this specimen translate into the identical CDR3. The V call is TRBV2, the J call TRBJ2-7; 8 bases map to TRBD1. The ends lost 6 bases at V and 7 bases at J; junction bases unmatched: 11. This CDR3 has 14 residues. Germline CDR1 is SNHLY and CDR2 is FYNNEI. In DNA, the CDR3 is TGTGCCAGCAGCGATCAGGGGGCGCTTTATGAGCAGTACTTC. It yields the protein CASSDQGALYEQYF.

The chain employs TRBV6-5 and TRBJ2-3; D remains unclear. Germline assignment: CDR1 MNHEY and CDR2 SVGAGI. The CDR3 totals 11 residues. Trimming shortened V by 7 bases and J by 9 bases, and 11 bases separated the two germline ends. The CDR3 protein is CASTTMGTQYF. The CDR3 DNA reads as TGTGCCAGCACCACGATGGGGACGCAGTATTTT.

The chain recombines TRBV7-5 with TRBJ1-5; the D call TRBD1 from the table was never checked on the DNA. TRBV7-5 has pseudogene status. This CDR3 spans 13 amino acids. The CDR3 sequence is CVRSPGQYQPQHF. The CDR3 bases are TGTGTCAGAAGCCCGGGACAGTATCAGCCCCAGCATTTT.

V gene TRBV5-1 combines with J gene TRBJ2-1, with a tentative D call TRBD2 (5 bases). The V gene lost 0 bases and the J gene lost 7 bases, with 17 bases spanning the gap. The germline V gene encodes CDR1 SGHRS and CDR2 YFSETQ. The CDR3 is made up of 16 amino acids. The chain's CDR3 is CASSLAGGRSLNEQFF. CDR3 nucleotides: TGCGCCAGCAGCTTGGCCGGAGGTAGAAGCCTTAATGAGCAGTTCTTC.

This clone was counted once. The chain carries TRBV19 and TRBJ2-7; TRBD1 matches 9 bases. The length of the CDR3 is 14 residues. The germline gives CDR1 LNHDA, CDR2 SQIVND (reference sequence). Trimming at V came to 6 bases and at J to 2 bases, leaving 5 bases not matched to a gene. The CDR3 loop reads CASSSGTGPYEQYF. The CDR3 bases are TGTGCCAGTAGCTCCGGGACAGGGCCCTACGAGCAGTACTTC.

The chain has TRBV19 and TRBJ2-7; possibly TRBD2 for D (6 bases). Germline assignment: CDR1 LNHDA and CDR2 SQIVND (reference sequence). CDR3 length: 14 residues. The V end was cut by 8 bases, the J end by 0 bases, with 14 bases between. CDR3 nucleotide sequence: TGTGCCAGTCGCCGGGACTTCAGCTCCTACGAGCAGTACTTC. Translated, it gives CASRRDFSSYEQYF.

V is TRBV19 and J is TRBJ1-2; D not certain. There are 14 residues in the CDR3. V lost 5 bases, J lost 2 bases, and 12 bases lay in between. Germline-derived CDR1 and CDR2 are LNHDA and SQIVND (reference sequence). The DNA of the CDR3 is TGTGCCAGTAGTCGACTGACGGGCAACTATGGCTACACCTTC. As protein: CASSRLTGNYGYTF. The complete variable domain, with remaining parts taken from reference TRBV19 and TRBJ1-2, reads DGGITQSPKYLFRKEGQNVTLSCEQNLNHDAMYWYRQDPGQGLRLIYYSQIVNDFQKGDIAEGYSVSREKKESFPLTVTSAQKNPTAFYLCASSRLTGNYGYTFGSGTRLTVV.

For this clone: Different DNA sequences within this sample yield the same CDR3. V is TRBV4-1 and J is TRBJ2-3, with 7 bases matching TRBD2. Germline values: CDR1 MGHRA, CDR2 YSYEKL. CDR3 size: 16 residues. V lost 3 bases and J lost 0; bases outside the gene matches: 6. DNA of the CDR3: TGCGCCAGCAGCCAGGGCCCTAGCGGAAGCACAGATACGCAGTATTTT. The encoded protein is CASSQGPSGSTDTQYF.

The chain recombines TRBV19 with TRBJ2-1; TRBD2 aligns across 8 bases. With 3 bases clipped from V and 7 bases from J, the junction kept 11 bases outside the gene matches. Germline V CDR1 and CDR2: LNHDA, SQIVND (reference sequence). The CDR3 extends over 16 amino acids. CDR3 sequence reads: CASSISGTRRGNEQFF. CDR3 nucleotide sequence: TGTGCCAGTAGTATCTCCGGGACTAGAAGAGGAAATGAGCAGTTCTTC.

The J gene is TRBJ2-7, the V gene TRBV1; the table gives TRBD1 as D, unverified against the DNA. TRBV1 is classified as a pseudogene. The CDR3 runs to 19 residues. The CDR3 here is CTSSQDRAALTIRVYEQYF. The CDR3 nucleotides are TGCACCAGCAGCCAAGACAGGGCGGCTCTCACAATCAGAGTCTACGAGCAGTACTTC.

This rearrangement joins TRBV28 to TRBJ1-2; D unresolved. The CDR3 totals 12 residues. The V end lost 7 bases, the J end lost 1 base, and 7 bases lay between the germline ends. Per germline, CDR1 MDHEN and CDR2 SYDVKM. CDR3 loop: CASKQNNYGYTF. In nucleotides, the CDR3 is TGTGCCAGCAAACAGAATAACTATGGCTACACCTTC.

The V call is TRBV23-1, the J call TRBJ2-7, with D hard to call. TRBV23-1 falls under the ORF class, with uncertain function. Trimming left V 8 bases short and J 6 bases short, with 17 bases between. CDR3 length equals 13 residues. In nucleotides, the CDR3 is TGCGCCAGCCTACAGTCAGCCTGGCGCGAGCAGTACTTC. It specifies CASLQSAWREQYF.